This T cell receptor (beta chain) was sequenced in a study of graft-versus-host responses after intestinal transplantation. CDR1 is SGHRS, CDR2 YFSETQ, per germline. V dropped 1 base and J dropped 4 bases, with 9 bases sitting between them. CDR3 length equals 13 residues. The repertoire was sequenced with immunoSEQ multiplex PCR; TCRdb's copy has only in-frame clones and lacks some. The sample yields tens of thousands of clones, 82% seen once. As for this clone: Its matching antigen is unknown.

The specimen was unstimulated CD4+ T cells sorted from spleen or lymph node cells, collected before intestinal transplant. The chain carries TRBV5-1 and TRBJ2-7; D is unclear. This clonotype originated in a human donor who received an intestinal transplant. CDR3 sequence: CASSLNFQYEQYF. The CDR3 DNA reads as TGCGCCAGCAGCTTGAATTTCCAGTACGAGCAGTACTTC.